This record concerns one T cell receptor beta chain sequence. These data are taken from a study of cytomegalovirus exposure and HLA in healthy donors. With 60 Vbeta and 13 Jbeta primers, the PCR was carried out. TCRdb's table, derived via immunoSEQ multiplex PCR, lists solely in-frame clones and lacks some. Here the sample table reports approximately 58,000 clones. The germline V and J ends were trimmed by 4 bases and 9 bases, with 21 bases remaining between them. Germline V lookup: CDR1 GTSNPN, CDR2 SVGIG (reference sequence). The CDR3 has 15 residues. This sequence originates from a man between 18 and 35 years old in good health and CMV-seropositive. The specimen was PBMCs. The chain joins TRBV30 to TRBJ1-4, with no clear D. The CDR3 sequence: CAWTRGYGSHQKLFF. CDR3 nucleotide sequence: TGTGCCTGGACCCGCGGCTACGGCTCCCACCAAAAACTGTTTTTT.